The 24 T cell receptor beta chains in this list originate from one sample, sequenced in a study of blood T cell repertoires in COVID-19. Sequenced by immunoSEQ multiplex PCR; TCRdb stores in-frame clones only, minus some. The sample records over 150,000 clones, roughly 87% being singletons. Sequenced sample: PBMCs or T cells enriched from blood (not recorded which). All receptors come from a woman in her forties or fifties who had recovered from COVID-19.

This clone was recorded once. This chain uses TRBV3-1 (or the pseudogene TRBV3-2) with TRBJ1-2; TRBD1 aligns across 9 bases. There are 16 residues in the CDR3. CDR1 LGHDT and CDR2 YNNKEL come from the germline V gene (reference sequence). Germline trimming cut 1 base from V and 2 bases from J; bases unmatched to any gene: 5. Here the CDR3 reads CASSQAPGQGNYGYTF. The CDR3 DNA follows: TGTGCCAGCAGCCAAGCTCCGGGACAGGGAAACTATGGCTACACCTTC.

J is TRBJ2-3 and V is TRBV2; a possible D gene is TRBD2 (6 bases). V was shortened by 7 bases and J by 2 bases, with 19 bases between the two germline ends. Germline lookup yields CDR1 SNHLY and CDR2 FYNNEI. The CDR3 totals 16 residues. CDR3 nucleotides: TGTGCCAGCATACGGCTTCCGGGAGACCCCACAGATACGCAGTATTTT. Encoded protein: CASIRLPGDPTDTQYF.

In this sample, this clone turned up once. CDR3 sequence: CAVGTGNYNEQFF. CDR3 sequence (DNA): TGTGCCGTTGGGACAGGGAACTACAATGAGCAGTTCTTC. The chain combines TRBV28 with TRBJ2-1; 9 bases line up with TRBD1. Trimming took 11 bases from V and 3 from J; bases not matched to a gene: 5. CDR3 length: 13 amino acids. From germline, CDR1 is MDHEN and CDR2 SYDVKM.

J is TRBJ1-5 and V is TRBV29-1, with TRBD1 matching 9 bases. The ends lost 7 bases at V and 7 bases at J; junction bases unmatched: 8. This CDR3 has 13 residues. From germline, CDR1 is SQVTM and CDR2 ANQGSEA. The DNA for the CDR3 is TGCAGCGCCGCGGGACAGGGAGGCCAGCCCCAGCATTTT. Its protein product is CSAAGQGGQPQHF.

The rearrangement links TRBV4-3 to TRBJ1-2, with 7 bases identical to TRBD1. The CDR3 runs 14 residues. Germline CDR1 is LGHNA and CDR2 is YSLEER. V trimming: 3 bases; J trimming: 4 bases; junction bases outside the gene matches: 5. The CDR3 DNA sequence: TGCGCCAGCAGCCAGGGGGACAGAATCTATGGCTACACCTTC. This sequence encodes CASSQGDRIYGYTF.

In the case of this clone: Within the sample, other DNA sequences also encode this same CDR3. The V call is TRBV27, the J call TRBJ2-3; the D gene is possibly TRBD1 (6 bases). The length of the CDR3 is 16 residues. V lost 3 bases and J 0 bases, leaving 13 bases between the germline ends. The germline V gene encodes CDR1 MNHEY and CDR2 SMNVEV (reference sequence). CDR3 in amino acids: CASSLVGTTSTDTQYF. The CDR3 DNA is TGTGCCAGCAGTTTGGTCGGGACAACTAGCACAGATACGCAGTATTTT.

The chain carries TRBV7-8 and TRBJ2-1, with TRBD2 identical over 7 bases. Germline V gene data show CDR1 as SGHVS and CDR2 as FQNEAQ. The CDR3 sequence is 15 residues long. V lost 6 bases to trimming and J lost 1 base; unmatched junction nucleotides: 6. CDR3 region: CASRLLALSYNEQFF. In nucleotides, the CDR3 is TGTGCCAGCAGATTACTAGCGCTTTCCTACAATGAGCAGTTCTTC.

CDR3 in amino acids: CASSPGTSGYEQYF. CDR3 DNA sequence: TGTGCCAGTAGCCCCGGGACTTCGGGTTACGAGCAGTACTTC. V and J are TRBV19 and TRBJ2-7; D may be TRBD2 (6 bases). The CDR3 runs to 14 residues. Germline V gives CDR1 LNHDA, CDR2 SQIVND (reference sequence). With 6 bases removed from V and 4 bases from J, the gap between germline ends came to 16 bases.

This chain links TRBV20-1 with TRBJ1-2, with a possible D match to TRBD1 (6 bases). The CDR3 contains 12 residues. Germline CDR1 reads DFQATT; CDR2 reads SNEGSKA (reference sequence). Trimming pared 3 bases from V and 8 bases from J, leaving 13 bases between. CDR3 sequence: CSASTGGVGYTF. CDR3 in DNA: TGCAGTGCTAGTACGGGGGGCGTAGGCTACACCTTC.

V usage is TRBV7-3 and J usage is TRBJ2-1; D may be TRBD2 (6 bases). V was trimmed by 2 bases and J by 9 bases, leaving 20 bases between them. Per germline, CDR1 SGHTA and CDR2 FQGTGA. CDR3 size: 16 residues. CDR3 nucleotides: TGTGCCAGCAGCTTAGGGCGACTAGGCCCCAGGAGTGAGCAGTTCTTC. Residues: CASSLGRLGPRSEQFF.

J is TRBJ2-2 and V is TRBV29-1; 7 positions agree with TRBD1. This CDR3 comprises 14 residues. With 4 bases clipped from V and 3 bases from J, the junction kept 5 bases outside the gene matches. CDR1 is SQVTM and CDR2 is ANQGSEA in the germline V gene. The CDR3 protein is CSVVVQGDTGELFF. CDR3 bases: TGCAGCGTTGTAGTGCAGGGGGACACCGGGGAGCTGTTTTTT.

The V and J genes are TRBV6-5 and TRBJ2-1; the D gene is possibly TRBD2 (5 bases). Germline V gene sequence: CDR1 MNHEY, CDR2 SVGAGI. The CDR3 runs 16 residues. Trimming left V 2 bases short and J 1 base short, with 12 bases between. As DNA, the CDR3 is TGTGCCAGCAGTTACGTAGGGAGTTGGTCCTACAATGAGCAGTTCTTC. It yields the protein CASSYVGSWSYNEQFF.

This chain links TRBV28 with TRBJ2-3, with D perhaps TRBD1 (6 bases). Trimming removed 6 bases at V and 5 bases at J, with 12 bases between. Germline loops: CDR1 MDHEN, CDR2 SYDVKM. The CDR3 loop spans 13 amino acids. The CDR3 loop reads CASRTTRGDTQYF. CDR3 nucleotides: TGTGCCAGCAGAACAACCAGGGGAGATACGCAGTATTTT.

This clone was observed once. The CDR3 DNA is TGTGCCAGCTCACCACCAGAACTAGCGGGAGTAGGTGAGCAGTTCTTC. Translation gives CASSPPELAGVGEQFF. The V call is TRBV18, the J call TRBJ2-1, with 11 bases lining up with TRBD2. The CDR3 runs to 16 residues. J gave up 9 bases and V 0 bases, and 7 bases lay outside the gene matches. Germline V gene sequence: CDR1 KGHSH, CDR2 LQKENI.

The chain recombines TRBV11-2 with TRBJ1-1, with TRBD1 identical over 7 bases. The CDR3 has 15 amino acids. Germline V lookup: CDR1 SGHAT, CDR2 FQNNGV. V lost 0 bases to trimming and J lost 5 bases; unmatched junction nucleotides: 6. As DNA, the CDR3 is TGTGCCAGCAGCTTAGATGGTGGCAGGGGGACTGAAGCTTTCTTT. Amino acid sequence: CASSLDGGRGTEAFF.

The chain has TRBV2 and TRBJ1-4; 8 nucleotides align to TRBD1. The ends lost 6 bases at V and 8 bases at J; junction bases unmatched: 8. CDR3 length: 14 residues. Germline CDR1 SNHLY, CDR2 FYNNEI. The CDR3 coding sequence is TGTGCCAGCAGCCGGGACAGGCCAGGCGAAAAACTGTTTTTT. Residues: CASSRDRPGEKLFF.

The DNA for the CDR3 is TGTGCCAGCAGTTTGTGGCCCAATGAAAAACTGTTTTTT. Its translation: CASSLWPNEKLFF. V usage is TRBV12-3 or TRBV12-4 and J usage is TRBJ1-4; no definite D call. The CDR3 loop spans 13 amino acids. The ends were cut back, 3 bases at V and 5 bases at J, with 7 bases in the middle.

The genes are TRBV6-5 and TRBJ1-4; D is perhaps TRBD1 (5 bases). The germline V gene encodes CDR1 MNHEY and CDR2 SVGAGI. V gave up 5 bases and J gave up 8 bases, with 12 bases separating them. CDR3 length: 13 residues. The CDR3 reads CASSQTVAEKLFF. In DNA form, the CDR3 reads TGTGCCAGCAGTCAGACAGTAGCAGAAAAACTGTTTTTT.

The chain's CDR3 is CASSPTSGRNTGELFF. CDR3 nucleotide sequence: TGTGCCAGCAGCCCCACTAGCGGGAGGAACACCGGGGAGCTGTTTTTT. V and J are TRBV11-3 and TRBJ2-2; 11 positions agree with TRBD2. CDR3 length: 16 amino acids. Germline V CDR1 and CDR2: SGHNT, YENEEA. V lost 5 bases and J lost 1; bases outside the gene matches: 3. Variable domain in full (rest from reference TRBV11-3 and TRBJ2-2): EAGVVQSPRYKIIEKKQPVAFWCNPISGHNTLYWYLQNLGQGPELLIRYENEEAVDDSQLPKDRFSAERLKGVDSTLKIQPAELGDSAVYLCASSPTSGRNTGELFFGEGSRLTVL.

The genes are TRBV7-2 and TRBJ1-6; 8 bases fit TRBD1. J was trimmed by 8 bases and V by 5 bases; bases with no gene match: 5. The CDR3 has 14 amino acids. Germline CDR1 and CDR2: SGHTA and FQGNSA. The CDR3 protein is CASSPDRGYSPLHF. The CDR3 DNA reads TGTGCCAGCAGCCCCGACAGGGGCTATTCACCCCTCCACTTT. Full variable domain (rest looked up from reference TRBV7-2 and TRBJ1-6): GAGVSQSPSNKVTEKGKDVELRCDPISGHTALYWYRQSLGQGLEFLIYFQGNSAPDKSGLPSDRFSAERTGGSVSTLTIQRTQQEDSAVYLCASSPDRGYSPLHFGNGTRLTVT.

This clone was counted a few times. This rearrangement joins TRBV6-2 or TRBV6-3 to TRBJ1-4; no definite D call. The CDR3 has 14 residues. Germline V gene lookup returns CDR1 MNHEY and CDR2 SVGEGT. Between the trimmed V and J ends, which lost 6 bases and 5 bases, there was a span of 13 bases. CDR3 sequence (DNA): TGTGCCAGCAGCCTCGTCGGCGGGAATGAAAAACTGTTTTTT. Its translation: CASSLVGGNEKLFF.

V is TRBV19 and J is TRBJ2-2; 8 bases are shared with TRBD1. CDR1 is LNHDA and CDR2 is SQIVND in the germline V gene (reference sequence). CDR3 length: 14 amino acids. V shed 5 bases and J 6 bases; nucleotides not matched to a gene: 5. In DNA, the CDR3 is TGTGCCAGTAGTTCACGGACAGGGTCCGGGGAGCTGTTTTTT. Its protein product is CASSSRTGSGELFF.

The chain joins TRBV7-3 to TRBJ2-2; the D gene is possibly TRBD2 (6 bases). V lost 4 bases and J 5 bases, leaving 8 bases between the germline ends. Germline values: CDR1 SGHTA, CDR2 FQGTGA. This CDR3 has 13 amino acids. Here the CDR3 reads CASSSAGTGELFF. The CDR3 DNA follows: TGTGCCAGCAGCTCAGCGGGTACCGGGGAGCTGTTTTTT.

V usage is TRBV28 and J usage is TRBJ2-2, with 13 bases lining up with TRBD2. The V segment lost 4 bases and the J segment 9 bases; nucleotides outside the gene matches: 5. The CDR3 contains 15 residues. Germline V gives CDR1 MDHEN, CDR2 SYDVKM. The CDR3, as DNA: TGTGCCAGCAGTTGGACTAGCGGGAGACTCCGGGAGCTGTTTTTT. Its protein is CASSWTSGRLRELFF.